This T cell receptor beta chain was retrieved from a study of T-cell reconstitution after alpha-beta-depleted transplantation in children. Notes on the study in general: Where alpha-beta T cells came from about two months after transplant was reportedly several hundred expanded graft clones.

Molecular barcoding with unique molecular identifiers was used for the TCRbeta library. MiXCR, applied by TCRdb to the PCR reads, yields one record per CDR3 protein. This table holds 900,000 or so distinct CDR3 sequences, approximately 15% found once. Notes on this clonotype: Its matching antigen is unknown.

The germline V and J ends were trimmed by 4 bases and 8 bases, with 21 bases remaining between them. The germline CDR1 and CDR2 sequences are SGHRS and YFSETQ. The CDR3 runs to 15 residues. The chain links TRBV5-1 to TRBJ1-1; D gene ambiguous. This TCR was recovered from a male patient younger than 18 who had a stem cell transplant for acute lymphoblastic leukemia, so the T cells may come from the graft donor. Specimen: PBMCs, mostly from graft donor cells, collected 360 days after TCRalphabeta/CD19-depleted stem cell transplant. The CDR3 protein is CASSRDIGYMTEAFF. Written as DNA, the CDR3 is TGCGCCAGCAGCCGTGATATAGGTTATATGACGGAAGCTTTCTTT. The entire variable domain, with the rest obtained from reference TRBV5-1 and TRBJ1-1, is as follows: KAGVTQTPRYLIKTRGQQVTLSCSPISGHRSVSWYQQTPGQGLQFLFEYFSETQRNKGNFPGRFSGRQFSNSRSEMNVSTLELGDSALYLCASSRDIGYMTEAFFGQGTRLTVV.